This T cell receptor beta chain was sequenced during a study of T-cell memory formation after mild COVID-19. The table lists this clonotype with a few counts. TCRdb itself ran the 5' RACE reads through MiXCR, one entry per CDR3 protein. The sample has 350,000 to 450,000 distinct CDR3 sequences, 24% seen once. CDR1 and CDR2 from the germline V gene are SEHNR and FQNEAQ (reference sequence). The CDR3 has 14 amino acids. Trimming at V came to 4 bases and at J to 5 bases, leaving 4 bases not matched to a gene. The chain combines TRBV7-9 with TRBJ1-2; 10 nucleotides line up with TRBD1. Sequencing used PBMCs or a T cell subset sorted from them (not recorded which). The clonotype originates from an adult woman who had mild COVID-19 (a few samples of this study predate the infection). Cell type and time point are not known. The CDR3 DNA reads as TGTGCCAGCAGCTCGAGACAGGGGGCTTATGGCTACACCTTC. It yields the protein CASSSRQGAYGYTF.